Sequencing of this TCR beta chain was carried out in a study of preoperative IRX-2 immunotherapy in early breast cancer. Profiled with immunoSEQ multiplex PCR; TCRdb holds only in-frame clones, not every one. Among more than 35,000 clones listed, about 72% were seen once. The treatment denotes: preoperative locoregional IRX-2 cytokine immunotherapy. Preoperative locoregional IRX-2 cytokine immunotherapy was tested in the phase Ib source study. Trimming cost V 0 bases and J 4 bases; bases outside gene matches: 5. Germline loops: CDR1 MNHGY, CDR2 SAAAGT. The CDR3 is made up of 17 amino acids. The TCR originated in a human donor with breast cancer. The rearrangement links TRBV6-8 to TRBJ2-1; the match to TRBD2 covers 11 bases. This sample comprised tumor tissue, obtained after IRX-2 immunotherapy. For the CDR3, the DNA is TGTGCCAGCAGTTACTCTCCGACTAGCGGGATTTACAATGAGCAGTTCTTC. Its translation is CASSYSPTSGIYNEQFF.